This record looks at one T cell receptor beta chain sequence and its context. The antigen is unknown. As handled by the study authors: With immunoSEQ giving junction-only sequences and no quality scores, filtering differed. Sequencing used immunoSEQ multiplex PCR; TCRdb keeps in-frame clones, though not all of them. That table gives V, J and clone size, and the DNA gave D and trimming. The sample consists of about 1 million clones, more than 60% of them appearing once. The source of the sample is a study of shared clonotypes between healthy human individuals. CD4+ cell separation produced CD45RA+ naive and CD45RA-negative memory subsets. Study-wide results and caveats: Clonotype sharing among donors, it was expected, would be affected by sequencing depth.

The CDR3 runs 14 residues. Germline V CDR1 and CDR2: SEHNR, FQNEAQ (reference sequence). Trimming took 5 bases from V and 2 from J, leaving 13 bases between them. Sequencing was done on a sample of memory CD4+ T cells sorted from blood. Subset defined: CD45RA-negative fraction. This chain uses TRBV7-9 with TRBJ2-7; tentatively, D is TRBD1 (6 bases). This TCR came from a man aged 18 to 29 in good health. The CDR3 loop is CASSTDRTTYEQYF. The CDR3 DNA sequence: TGTGCCAGCAGCACAGACAGGACCACCTACGAGCAGTACTTC.